The present entry profiles one T cell receptor (beta chain) with its context. Its antigen is not identified. Germline V gene data show CDR1 as DFQATT and CDR2 as SNEGSKA (reference sequence). After removal of 2 bases from V and 7 bases from J, the junction contained 12 bases not matched to a gene. This CDR3 has 16 amino acids. This sample was taken from a study of T cells in Graves' hyperthyroidism and ophthalmopathy. Amplification of TCR beta CDR3 regions used RNA as the template. A first-round RT-PCR of the TCR CDR3 used the HTBI primer set. TCRdb analysed the multiplex PCR reads with MiXCR anew, one entry per CDR3 protein. The sample includes 350,000 or so distinct CDR3 sequences, roughly 15% of them seen just once. Study-wide points: From stable hyperthyroidism, ophthalmopathy was separated by a 13 V-J model. Clonotypes that were expanded in thyroid above 0.001 mostly appeared in blood too.

Lactation, pregnancy, other autoimmune disease or uncontrolled infection led to exclusion of patients. Material: blood. The chain has TRBV20-1 and TRBJ2-7; 12 bases fit TRBD2. The sequence came from a woman in her thirties with Graves' hyperthyroidism that later progressed to Graves' ophthalmopathy. The chain's CDR3 is CSARPPRTSGMGEQYF. The CDR3 nucleotides read TGCAGTGCTAGACCTCCCCGGACTAGCGGGATGGGGGAGCAGTACTTC.